The 23 T cell receptor beta chains in this list originate from one sample, sequenced in a study of T-cell reconstitution after alpha-beta-depleted transplantation in children. Unique molecular identifiers were incorporated when the TCRbeta library was constructed. Each CDR3 protein is one row after TCRdb ran MiXCR on the PCR reads. The data show a few hundred thousand distinct CDR3 sequences, with 10% seen just once and less than 9% held by the top ten. The specimen was PBMCs, collected before TCRalphabeta/CD19-depleted stem cell transplant. The receptors derive from a boy younger than two with acute myeloid leukemia, due to receive a stem cell transplant.

Worth noting for this clonotype: An end of the junction differs from the germline gene, which may be a read error. The chain employs TRBV7-7 and TRBJ2-2; perhaps D is TRBD1 or TRBD2 (6 bases each). Looked up from germline, CDR1 is SSHAT and CDR2 is FNYEAQ (reference sequence). CDR3 length equals 15 residues. The CDR3 sequence is CASRPLTGRPGELFF. In nucleotides, the CDR3 is TGTGCTAGCAGGCCCCTTACAGGGAGGCCCGGGGAGCTGTTTTTT.

This clonotype was seen more than once but under ten times. Here the CDR3 reads CASSLGLSGRRSYEQYF. The CDR3 nucleotides read TGTGCCAGCAGCTTAGGCCTTAGCGGGAGACGCTCCTACGAGCAGTACTTC. The chain combines TRBV7-2 with TRBJ2-7; TRBD2 agrees at 9 bases. J lost 0 bases, V lost 1 base, and 7 bases had no gene match. The germline V gene has CDR1 SGHTA and CDR2 FQGNSA. The CDR3 covers 17 residues.

This clonotype was seen at least ten times. The chain recombines TRBV11-3 with TRBJ2-1; no reliable D call. Trimming pared 2 bases from V and 5 bases from J, leaving 4 bases between. CDR3 length: 12 residues. Germline lookup yields CDR1 SGHNT and CDR2 YENEEA. Here the CDR3 reads CASSLRDNEQFF. CDR3 nucleotides: TGTGCCAGCAGCTTACGCGACAATGAGCAGTTCTTC.

This clonotype showed up many times. This chain links TRBV6-5 with TRBJ1-1, with 8 bases that match TRBD1. The CDR3 has 11 residues. Germline trimming cut 5 bases from V and 10 bases from J; bases unmatched to any gene: 3. Germline V gene sequence: CDR1 MNHEY, CDR2 SVGAGI. The CDR3 protein is CASSGDRRAFF. The CDR3, as DNA: TGTGCCAGCAGTGGGGACAGGCGAGCTTTCTTT.

This clonotype was counted at least ten times. The V gene is TRBV4-3, the J gene TRBJ2-4; 7 positions agree with TRBD2. V trimming: 0 bases; J trimming: 2 bases; junction bases outside the gene matches: 7. Germline CDR1 and CDR2: LGHNA and YSLEER. The CDR3 runs to 17 residues. The CDR3 coding sequence is TGCGCCAGCAGCCAAGATATACGGCGGGAGCCCAAAAACATTCAGTACTTC. Protein product: CASSQDIRREPKNIQYF.

The sample holds many counts of this clonotype. The V and J genes are TRBV5-1 and TRBJ2-3, with D possibly TRBD1 on 6 matching bases. The CDR3 extends over 17 amino acids. The germline CDR1 and CDR2 sequences are SGHRS and YFSETQ. V was clipped by 1 base and J by 4 bases, with 19 bases between them. In nucleotides, the CDR3 is TGCGCCAGCAGCTTGTGCCTCGGACAGAAGGCCGCAGATACGCAGTATTTT. Translation gives CASSLCLGQKAADTQYF.

This clonotype occurred a few times. V usage is TRBV4-2 and J usage is TRBJ2-7; possible D gene TRBD1, 6 bases. V was clipped by 4 bases and J by 2 bases, with 12 bases between them. The CDR3 runs to 14 residues. CDR1 and CDR2 from the germline V gene are LGHNA and YNFKEQ. The CDR3: CASSRTQGTYEQYF. CDR3 DNA sequence: TGTGCCAGCAGCCGGACACAGGGAACCTACGAGCAGTACTTC.

This clonotype occurred many times. The V and J genes are TRBV27 and TRBJ2-1, with a weak D call TRBD1 (5 bases). The CDR3 length is 16 residues. CDR1 is MNHEY and CDR2 is SMNVEV in the germline V gene (reference sequence). V dropped 2 bases and J dropped 6 bases, with 17 bases sitting between them. The CDR3 sequence: CASSLPLLGEPNEQFF. The CDR3 DNA is TGTGCCAGCAGTTTACCGCTCCTAGGGGAACCCAATGAGCAGTTCTTC.

The chain is built from TRBV20-1 and TRBJ2-1; the D gene is possibly TRBD2 (5 bases). The CDR3 totals 16 residues. Germline V gene data show CDR1 as DFQATT and CDR2 as SNEGSKA (reference sequence). Trimming removed 0 bases at V and 0 bases at J, with 12 bases between. The CDR3 nucleotides are TGCAGTGCTAGAGATCTAAGCGGCCCCTCCTACAATGAGCAGTTCTTC. Translated: CSARDLSGPSYNEQFF.

This clonotype was recorded many times. V is TRBV7-3 and J is TRBJ1-1, with D unresolved. Per germline, CDR1 SGHTA and CDR2 FQGTGA. The CDR3 loop spans 14 amino acids. The ends were cut back, 1 base at V and 2 bases at J, with 8 bases in the middle. The CDR3 coding sequence is TGTGCCAGCAGCTTAAACGGATACAACACTGAAGCTTTCTTT. Residues: CASSLNGYNTEAFF. Using reference TRBV7-3 and TRBJ1-1 for the parts outside the CDR3, the full variable domain is GAGVSQTPSNKVTEKGKYVELRCDPISGHTALYWYRQSLGQGPEFLIYFQGTGAADDSGLPNDRFFAVRPEGSVSTLKIQRTERGDSAVYLCASSLNGYNTEAFFGQGTRLTVV.

This clonotype was counted at least ten times. V is TRBV7-9 and J is TRBJ2-4; 9 nucleotides agree with TRBD1. CDR1 and CDR2 from the germline V gene are SEHNR and FQNEAQ (reference sequence). V was pared by 2 bases and J by 7 bases, with 9 bases of the junction left unmatched. The CDR3 sequence is 16 residues long. CDR3 DNA sequence: TGTGCCAGCAGCTTATTTCCGGGACAGGGTCTGAACATTCAGTACTTC. Protein: CASSLFPGQGLNIQYF.

This clonotype was recorded many times. This rearrangement joins TRBV7-2 to TRBJ2-1, with 7 bases lining up with TRBD1. The ends lost 0 bases at V and 6 bases at J; junction bases unmatched: 2. From germline, CDR1 is SGHTA and CDR2 FQGNSA. There are 14 residues in the CDR3. CDR3 sequence (DNA): TGTGCCAGCAGCTTAGCGGGACAGCGCAATGAGCAGTTCTTC. As protein: CASSLAGQRNEQFF.

This clonotype was recorded many times. This clone may be a read error of a much larger clone one base away. The gene calls are TRBV12-3 or TRBV12-4 and TRBJ1-1, with D possibly being TRBD1 (6 bases). There are 11 residues in the CDR3. Trimming shortened V by 7 bases and J by 4 bases, and 7 bases separated the two germline ends. The CDR3 here is CASKGGTEAFF. The CDR3 nucleotides read TGTGCCAGCAAGGGGGGCACTGAAGCTTTCTTT.

The sample holds many counts of this clonotype. The rearrangement uses TRBV12-3 or TRBV12-4 and TRBJ1-5; 9 bases are shared with TRBD1. The CDR3 runs to 14 residues. V dropped 4 bases and J dropped 6; count of bases not matched to a gene: 4. DNA for the CDR3: TGTGCCAGCAGTTCCGGGACAGGGCGTCAGCCCCAGCATTTT. Translation: CASSSGTGRQPQHF.

In its sample, this clonotype was seen many times. This chain links TRBV15 with TRBJ2-1, with 7 bases lining up with TRBD2. This CDR3 contains 15 residues. Germline V CDR1 and CDR2: LNHNV, YYDKDF (reference sequence). V shed 1 base, J shed 6 bases, and the junction held 6 bases outside the gene matches. CDR3 sequence: CATSRGLADLNEQFF. CDR3 DNA: TGTGCCACCAGCAGAGGACTAGCAGACCTCAATGAGCAGTTCTTC.

This chain connects TRBV7-9 to TRBJ1-2; weak D call: TRBD1 (6 bases). CDR3 size: 15 residues. Trimming shortened V by 3 bases and J by 2 bases, and 13 bases separated the two germline ends. Germline CDR1 and CDR2: SEHNR and FQNEAQ (reference sequence). The CDR3 DNA reads TGTGCCAGCAGCTTTCGGGGGGCGGAGAACTATGGCTACACCTTC. It specifies CASSFRGAENYGYTF.

This clonotype has more than one count but fewer than ten. The V gene is TRBV20-1, the J gene TRBJ2-1; 9 bases match TRBD2. The length of the CDR3 is 16 residues. CDR1 and CDR2 (germline): DFQATT, SNEGSKA (reference sequence). The V segment lost 6 bases and the J segment 0 bases; nucleotides outside the gene matches: 9. The CDR3 DNA sequence: TGCAGTGCACCTAGGACTAGCGCCTACTCCTACAATGAGCAGTTCTTC. Translated, it gives CSAPRTSAYSYNEQFF.

The sample holds many counts of this clonotype. For the CDR3, the DNA is TGTGCCAGCAGCTATCGATTTAATTCACCCCTCCACTTT. This gives the protein CASSYRFNSPLHF. The chain is built from TRBV28 and TRBJ1-6; D call uncertain. Trimming removed 6 bases from V and 6 bases from J, with 9 bases in between. Per the germline V gene, CDR1 is MDHEN and CDR2 is SYDVKM. CDR3 length: 13 amino acids. Supplemented by reference TRBV28 and TRBJ1-6, the full variable domain reads DVKVTQSSRYLVKRTGEKVFLECVQDMDHENMFWYRQDPGLGLRLIYFSYDVKMKEKGDIPEGYSVSREKKERFSLILESASTNQTSMYLCASSYRFNSPLHFGNGTRLTVT.

V is TRBV20-1 and J is TRBJ2-1, with a weak D call TRBD2 (6 bases). The CDR3 spans 15 residues. The germline V gene encodes CDR1 DFQATT and CDR2 SNEGSKA (reference sequence). The CDR3 nucleotides are TGCTGTGTTAGCGCACTAGCCCATTACTACAATGAGCAGTTCTTC. It is translated as CCVSALAHYYNEQFF.

This sequence joins TRBV10-2 and TRBJ2-7, with D unresolved. V was trimmed by 2 bases and J by 2 bases, leaving 10 bases between them. Germline CDR1 WSHSY, CDR2 SAAADI. The CDR3 runs 14 residues. CDR3 amino acids: CASSEGGFPYEQYF. Written as DNA, the CDR3 is TGCGCCAGCAGTGAGGGCGGATTCCCCTACGAGCAGTACTTC.

This clonotype appeared many times. At one boundary the junction diverges from the germline segment, which might be a read error. This chain uses TRBV7-7 with TRBJ2-3; TRBD2 agrees at 9 bases. The CDR3 sequence is 17 residues long. In germline, CDR1 is SSHAT, CDR2 FNYEAQ (reference sequence). For the CDR3, the DNA is TGTGCTAGCAGCCCTTTAGCGGGGGATCTTGGGGCAGATACGCAGTATTTT. Its protein product is CASSPLAGDLGADTQYF.

In this sample, this clonotype turned up many times. V usage is TRBV5-1 and J usage is TRBJ2-3; D gene uncertain. CDR1 is SGHRS and CDR2 is YFSETQ in the germline V gene. Trimming cost V 0 bases and J 0 bases, with 14 bases left between them. CDR3 size: 17 residues. CDR3 region: CASSLVAFVTSTDTQYF. The CDR3 DNA reads as TGCGCCAGCAGCTTGGTCGCGTTCGTGACTAGCACAGATACGCAGTATTTT.

This clonotype was recorded at least ten times. The chain combines TRBV29-1 with TRBJ1-3, with D possibly being TRBD1 (5 bases). Germline loops: CDR1 SQVTM, CDR2 ANQGSEA. The V end lost 5 bases, the J end lost 0 bases, and 11 bases lay between the germline ends. CDR3 length equals 14 residues. The CDR3 reads CSVWGGISGNTIYF. In DNA form, the CDR3 reads TGCAGCGTTTGGGGCGGCATCTCTGGAAACACCATATATTTT. The full variable domain, its missing parts supplied by reference TRBV29-1 and TRBJ1-3, is SAVISQKPSRDICQRGTSLTIQCQVDSQVTMMFWYRQQPGQSLTLIATANQGSEATYESGFVIDKFPISRPNLTFSTLTVSNMSPEDSSIYLCSVWGGISGNTIYFGEGSWLTVV.